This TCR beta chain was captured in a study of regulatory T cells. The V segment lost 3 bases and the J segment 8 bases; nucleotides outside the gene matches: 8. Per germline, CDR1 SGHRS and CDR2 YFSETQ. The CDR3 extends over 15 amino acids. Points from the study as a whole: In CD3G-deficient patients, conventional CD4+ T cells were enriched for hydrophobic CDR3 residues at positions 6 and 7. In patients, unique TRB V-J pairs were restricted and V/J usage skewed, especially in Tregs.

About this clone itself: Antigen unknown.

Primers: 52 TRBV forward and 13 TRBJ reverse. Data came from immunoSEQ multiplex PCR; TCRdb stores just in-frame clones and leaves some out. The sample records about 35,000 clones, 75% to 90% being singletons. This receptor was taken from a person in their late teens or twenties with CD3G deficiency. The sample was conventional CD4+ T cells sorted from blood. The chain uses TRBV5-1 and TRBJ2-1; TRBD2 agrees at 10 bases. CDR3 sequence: CASSSGLAGADEQFF. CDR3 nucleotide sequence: TGCGCCAGCAGCTCAGGCCTAGCGGGAGCGGATGAGCAGTTCTTC. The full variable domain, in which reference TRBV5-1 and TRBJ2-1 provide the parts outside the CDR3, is KAGVTQTPRYLIKTRGQQVTLSCSPISGHRSVSWYQQTPGQGLQFLFEYFSETQRNKGNFPGRFSGRQFSNSRSEMNVSTLELGDSALYLCASSSGLAGADEQFFGPGTRLTVL.